These T cell receptor beta chains were read from a single sample in a study of identifying expanded T cells in peripheral blood. Assay: immunoSEQ multiplex PCR; the TCRdb copy retains only in-frame clones and omits some. The profile covers 81,000 or so clones, with 84% appearing a single time and about 20% taken by the ten largest. Sequenced input: blood. All receptors come from a person aged 18 to 70 in good health. The CDR3 runs from the conserved cysteine through the conserved F or W. D genes are given only for firm matches. Expanded clones are given a class, and other clones once, few, many or no size at all.

j_call: TRBJ2-7; clone_size: -; d_call: -; v_call: TRBV7-9; cdr3_aa: CASSLDPVFGEQYF; cdr3_nt: TGTGCCAGCAGCTTAGATCCGGTATTCGGGGAGCAGTACTTC
j_call: TRBJ2-7; clone_size: -; d_call: -; v_call: TRBV4-2; cdr3_aa: CASTSGVIEQPQYF; cdr3_nt: TGTGCCAGCACCTCGGGGGTGATCGAACAGCCGCAGTACTTC
j_call: TRBJ2-7; clone_size: -; d_call: -; v_call: TRBV5-1; cdr3_aa: CASSLGTSSSGEQYF; cdr3_nt: TGCGCCAGCAGCTTAGGGACTTCCTCCTCAGGCGAGCAGTACTTC
j_call: TRBJ2-7; clone_size: -; d_call: TRBD1; v_call: TRBV19; cdr3_aa: CASSVGQSYEQYF; cdr3_nt: TGTGCCAGTAGTGTGGGACAGTCCTACGAGCAGTACTTC
j_call: TRBJ2-7; clone_size: -; d_call: -; v_call: TRBV11-2; cdr3_aa: CASSSVGYEQYF; cdr3_nt: TGTGCCAGCAGCTCCGTGGGGTACGAGCAGTACTTC
j_call: TRBJ2-1; clone_size: -; d_call: TRBD2; v_call: TRBV19; cdr3_aa: CASSITVAGGGTEQFF; cdr3_nt: TGTGCCAGTAGTATAACTGTAGCGGGAGGAGGTACTGAGCAGTTCTTC
j_call: TRBJ2-1; clone_size: -; d_call: -; v_call: TRBV11-2; cdr3_aa: CASSLGWIELNEQFF; cdr3_nt: TGTGCCAGCAGCTTAGGCTGGATAGAGCTCAATGAGCAGTTCTTC
j_call: TRBJ1-1; clone_size: -; d_call: -; v_call: TRBV27; cdr3_aa: CASSGTGHPGAFF; cdr3_nt: TGTGCCAGCAGTGGAACGGGACACCCGGGGGCTTTCTTT
j_call: TRBJ2-1; clone_size: once; d_call: TRBD1; v_call: TRBV7-2; cdr3_aa: CASSLVQGRNEQFF; cdr3_nt: TGTGCCAGCAGCTTAGTACAGGGGCGAAATGAGCAGTTCTTC
j_call: TRBJ2-7; clone_size: -; d_call: TRBD1; v_call: TRBV28; cdr3_aa: CASGSRGHLSYEQYF; cdr3_nt: TGTGCCAGCGGATCCAGGGGGCACCTTTCCTACGAGCAGTACTTC
j_call: TRBJ2-1; clone_size: -; d_call: -; v_call: TRBV11-2; cdr3_aa: CASSLVRGANNEQFF; cdr3_nt: TGTGCCAGCAGCTTAGTACGCGGGGCCAACAATGAGCAGTTCTTC
j_call: TRBJ1-2; clone_size: -; d_call: -; v_call: TRBV28; cdr3_aa: CASNLANYGYTF; cdr3_nt: TGTGCCAGCAACCTAGCTAACTATGGCTACACCTTC
j_call: TRBJ1-1; clone_size: -; d_call: TRBD1; v_call: TRBV5-1; cdr3_aa: CASSLGQENTEAFF; cdr3_nt: TGCGCCAGCAGCCTTGGACAGGAGAACACTGAAGCTTTCTTT
j_call: TRBJ2-7; clone_size: -; d_call: -; v_call: TRBV4-1; cdr3_aa: CASSQGSLSPVLGSYEQYF; cdr3_nt: TGCGCCAGCAGCCAAGGAAGTTTGTCCCCGGTACTAGGTTCGTACGAGCAGTACTTC
j_call: TRBJ2-5; clone_size: -; d_call: TRBD1; v_call: TRBV19; cdr3_aa: CASSTADRAETQYF; cdr3_nt: TGTGCCAGTAGTACGGCGGACAGGGCGGAGACCCAGTACTTC
j_call: TRBJ1-4; clone_size: -; d_call: -; v_call: TRBV19; cdr3_aa: CASSIPGLQEKLFF; cdr3_nt: TGTGCCAGTAGTATCCCAGGTTTACAGGAAAAACTGTTTTTT
j_call: TRBJ2-7; clone_size: -; d_call: -; v_call: TRBV11-2; cdr3_aa: CASSLGQLYEQYF; cdr3_nt: TGTGCCAGCAGCTTAGGGCAGCTCTACGAGCAGTACTTC
j_call: TRBJ2-7; clone_size: -; d_call: -; v_call: TRBV7-2; cdr3_aa: CASSLGGLRQYF; cdr3_nt: TGTGCCAGCAGCTTAGGAGGACTTCGGCAGTACTTC
j_call: TRBJ2-3; clone_size: -; d_call: -; v_call: TRBV11-1; cdr3_aa: CASSPYTDTQYF; cdr3_nt: TGTGCCAGCAGCCCCTACACAGATACGCAGTATTTT
j_call: TRBJ2-5; clone_size: -; d_call: -; v_call: TRBV5-4; cdr3_aa: CASTSNQETQYF; cdr3_nt: TGTGCCAGCACCTCCAATCAAGAGACCCAGTACTTC
j_call: TRBJ2-7; clone_size: -; d_call: -; v_call: TRBV14; cdr3_aa: CASSVAGHEQYF; cdr3_nt: TGTGCCAGCAGCGTAGCCGGGCACGAGCAGTACTTC
j_call: TRBJ1-2; clone_size: -; d_call: -; v_call: TRBV28; cdr3_aa: CASSLPGAGVYGYTF; cdr3_nt: TGTGCCAGCAGTTTACCTGGGGCAGGGGTCTATGGCTACACCTTC
j_call: TRBJ2-4; clone_size: -; d_call: -; v_call: TRBV7-9; cdr3_aa: CASSLGGAVAKNIQYF; cdr3_nt: TGTGCCAGCAGCTTAGGGGGGGCCGTGGCCAAAAACATTCAGTACTTC
j_call: TRBJ2-7; clone_size: -; d_call: TRBD2; v_call: TRBV10-3; cdr3_aa: CAIIGGLAGVGYEQYF; cdr3_nt: TGTGCCATCATAGGGGGACTAGCGGGAGTGGGGTACGAGCAGTACTTC
j_call: TRBJ2-3; clone_size: -; d_call: TRBD2; v_call: TRBV13; cdr3_aa: CASSLLAGPSSTDTQYF; cdr3_nt: TGTGCCAGCAGCCTTCTAGCGGGTCCCTCTAGCACAGATACGCAGTATTTT
j_call: TRBJ1-2; clone_size: few; d_call: -; v_call: TRBV9; cdr3_aa: CASSVSNSLYGYTF; cdr3_nt: TGTGCCAGCAGCGTATCCAACAGCCTCTATGGCTACACCTTC
j_call: TRBJ1-4; clone_size: -; d_call: -; v_call: TRBV30; cdr3_aa: CAWRLRGFSEKLFF; cdr3_nt: TGCGCCTGGAGACTAAGGGGATTTAGTGAAAAACTGTTTTTT
j_call: TRBJ2-3; clone_size: -; d_call: -; v_call: TRBV4-2; cdr3_aa: CASSRTLGVTDTQYF; cdr3_nt: TGTGCCAGCAGCCGAACTCTGGGGGTCACAGATACGCAGTATTTT
j_call: TRBJ2-6; clone_size: once; d_call: -; v_call: TRBV7-9; cdr3_aa: CASTPGVGSGANVLTF; cdr3_nt: TGTGCCAGCACCCCTGGGGTAGGGTCTGGGGCCAACGTCCTGACTTTC
j_call: TRBJ1-2; clone_size: many; d_call: TRBD1; v_call: TRBV10-3; cdr3_aa: CAISETDRGRNGYTF; cdr3_nt: TGTGCCATCAGTGAGACGGACAGGGGCCGAAATGGCTACACCTTC
j_call: TRBJ1-2; clone_size: -; d_call: -; v_call: TRBV6-5; cdr3_aa: CASSYFFTEYGYTF; cdr3_nt: TGTGCCAGCAGTTACTTTTTTACAGAGTATGGCTACACCTTC
j_call: TRBJ2-7; clone_size: once; d_call: -; v_call: TRBV29-1; cdr3_aa: CSVEAGGSYEQYF; cdr3_nt: TGCAGCGTTGAAGCGGGCGGTTCCTACGAGCAGTACTTC
j_call: TRBJ1-4; clone_size: -; d_call: TRBD1; v_call: TRBV7-6; cdr3_aa: CASSSGQANEKLFF; cdr3_nt: TGTGCCAGCAGCTCCGGACAGGCGAATGAAAAACTGTTTTTT
j_call: TRBJ2-1; clone_size: -; d_call: -; v_call: TRBV11-1; cdr3_aa: CASSARRLSYNEQFF; cdr3_nt: TGTGCCAGCAGCGCCCGGAGGCTCTCCTACAATGAGCAGTTCTTC
j_call: TRBJ2-7; clone_size: -; d_call: -; v_call: TRBV27; cdr3_aa: CASSLDVKGRRVEQYF; cdr3_nt: TGTGCCAGCAGTTTAGACGTTAAGGGGCGTAGGGTCGAGCAGTACTTC
j_call: TRBJ1-1; clone_size: -; d_call: -; v_call: TRBV7-3; cdr3_aa: CASSPTGKLGAEAFF; cdr3_nt: TGTGCCAGCAGCCCCACGGGGAAGCTAGGGGCCGAAGCTTTCTTT
j_call: TRBJ2-1; clone_size: -; d_call: TRBD2; v_call: TRBV28; cdr3_aa: CASSLSGRVNNEQFF; cdr3_nt: TGTGCCAGCAGCCTGAGCGGGAGAGTAAACAATGAGCAGTTCTTC
j_call: TRBJ2-1; clone_size: -; d_call: -; v_call: TRBV5-3; cdr3_aa: CARSLEGNEQFF; cdr3_nt: TGTGCCAGAAGCTTGGAGGGAAATGAGCAGTTCTTC
j_call: TRBJ2-3; clone_size: -; d_call: -; v_call: TRBV18; cdr3_aa: CASSPFSSAPSTDTQYF; cdr3_nt: TGTGCCAGCTCACCATTCAGCTCGGCTCCTAGCACAGATACGCAGTATTTT
j_call: TRBJ1-2; clone_size: few; d_call: TRBD1; v_call: TRBV18; cdr3_aa: CASSRQGADSYGYTF; cdr3_nt: TGTGCCAGCAGCCGACAGGGGGCTGATAGCTATGGCTACACCTTC
j_call: TRBJ2-6; clone_size: -; d_call: -; v_call: TRBV7-2; cdr3_aa: CASSLAWVSGANVLTF; cdr3_nt: TGTGCCAGCAGCTTAGCTTGGGTTTCTGGGGCCAACGTCCTGACTTTC
j_call: TRBJ1-2; clone_size: once; d_call: -; v_call: TRBV28; cdr3_aa: CASSTPAGNTF; cdr3_nt: TGTGCCAGCAGTACACCCGCCGGGAACACCTTC
j_call: TRBJ1-2; clone_size: -; d_call: -; v_call: TRBV25-1; cdr3_aa: CASSEDRINYGYTF; cdr3_nt: TGTGCCAGCAGTGAAGACAGAATCAACTATGGCTACACCTTC
j_call: TRBJ1-3; clone_size: once; d_call: -; v_call: TRBV6-5; cdr3_aa: CASSRSDSGNTIYF; cdr3_nt: TGTGCCAGCTCGAGATCGGATTCTGGAAACACCATATATTTT
j_call: TRBJ2-3; clone_size: -; d_call: TRBD2; v_call: TRBV18; cdr3_aa: CASSSSGSSTDTQYF; cdr3_nt: TGTGCCAGCTCCTCTAGCGGGAGTTCGACAGATACGCAGTATTTT
j_call: TRBJ1-1; clone_size: -; d_call: -; v_call: TRBV25-1; cdr3_aa: CASSGRMNTEAFF; cdr3_nt: TGTGCCAGCAGTGGCAGGATGAACACTGAAGCTTTCTTT
j_call: TRBJ1-4; clone_size: once; d_call: -; v_call: TRBV28; cdr3_aa: CAIDGGNEKLFF; cdr3_nt: TGTGCCATCGACGGGGGTAATGAAAAACTGTTTTTT
j_call: TRBJ2-7; clone_size: -; d_call: -; v_call: TRBV6-5; cdr3_aa: CASSFLEGGREQYF; cdr3_nt: TGTGCCAGCAGTTTCTTGGAAGGGGGGCGCGAGCAGTACTTC
j_call: TRBJ2-6; clone_size: -; d_call: -; v_call: TRBV7-9; cdr3_aa: CASSLTVGSGANVLTF; cdr3_nt: TGTGCCAGCAGCCTAACAGTCGGCTCTGGGGCCAACGTCCTGACTTTC
j_call: TRBJ1-5; clone_size: -; d_call: TRBD1; v_call: TRBV7-2; cdr3_aa: CASSLSLGGGQPQHF; cdr3_nt: TGTGCCAGCAGCTTAAGTTTAGGGGGCGGTCAGCCCCAGCATTTT
j_call: TRBJ2-5; clone_size: -; d_call: -; v_call: TRBV7-2; cdr3_aa: CASSLVSGAGETQYF; cdr3_nt: TGTGCCAGCAGCTTAGTCAGTGGCGCCGGGGAGACCCAGTACTTC
j_call: TRBJ2-2; clone_size: -; d_call: -; v_call: TRBV11-1; cdr3_aa: CASSLRVDGSGELFF; cdr3_nt: TGTGCCAGCAGCCTACGGGTCGACGGGTCCGGGGAGCTGTTTTTT
j_call: TRBJ2-2; clone_size: -; d_call: TRBD1; v_call: TRBV19; cdr3_aa: CASRRTGEDTGELFF; cdr3_nt: TGTGCCAGTCGGCGGACAGGGGAAGACACCGGGGAGCTGTTTTTT